This entry describes one T cell receptor (beta chain). Germline V gene data show CDR1 as SNHLY and CDR2 as FYNNEI. The CDR3 is 15 residues long. Between the trimmed V and J ends, which lost 4 bases and 7 bases, there was a span of 17 bases. The data were taken from a study of T-cell memory formation after mild COVID-19. TCRdb processed the 5' RACE reads anew with MiXCR; each CDR3 protein has one entry. The sample holds over 300,000 distinct CDR3 sequences, under 25% seen once. This clonotype was sampled from a man younger than 35 who had mild COVID-19 (a few samples of this study predate the infection). Cell type and time point are not known. The sample taken for sequencing was PBMCs or a T cell subset sorted from them (not recorded which). The chain combines TRBV2 with TRBJ2-1; TRBD1 is a possible D gene (5 bases). The DNA for the CDR3 is TGTGCCAGCAGTGTACGGCAGACAGCTTCGAATGAGCAGTTCTTC. This encodes CASSVRQTASNEQFF. The entire variable domain, with the rest obtained from reference TRBV2 and TRBJ2-1, is as follows: EPEVTQTPSHQVTQMGQEVILRCVPISNHLYFYWYRQILGQKVEFLVSFYNNEISEKSEIFDDQFSVERPDGSNFTLKIRSTKLEDSAMYFCASSVRQTASNEQFFGPGTRLTVL.